The 7 T cell receptor beta chains in this list originate from one sample, sequenced in a study of identifying expanded T cells in peripheral blood. The protocol was immunoSEQ multiplex PCR, while the TCRdb copy is restricted to in-frame clones and leaves out a portion. In the table there are tens of thousands of clones, around 89% of which are singletons. Source material: blood. These receptors were taken from a person aged 18-69 years in good health.

For this clone: At one end, the junction sequence differs from germline, possibly due to a read error. The chain recombines TRBV5-6 with TRBJ1-1, with 8 bases lining up with TRBD1. The CDR3 length is 13 residues. Germline V CDR1 and CDR2: SGHDT, YYEEEE. CDR3 in amino acids: CASSFGTGTVAFF. The CDR3, as DNA: TGTGCCAGCAGCTTTGGGACAGGCACTGTAGCTTTCTTT.

The J gene is TRBJ2-3, the V gene TRBV30; TRBD1 or TRBD2 may be the D gene (7 bases each). This CDR3 spans 15 amino acids. Germline V gene data show CDR1 as GTSNPN and CDR2 as SVGIG (reference sequence). V lost 3 bases and J lost 5, with 18 bases in between. The CDR3 sequence is CAWSSPGGGQDTQYF. CDR3 nucleotides: TGTGCCTGGAGCTCCCCAGGGGGGGGCCAAGATACGCAGTATTTT.

J is TRBJ1-2 and V is TRBV9; maybe TRBD1 (5 bases). This CDR3 has 20 residues. Trimming stripped 0 bases from V and 4 bases from J, with 28 bases between. Germline V CDR1 and CDR2: SGDLS, YYNGEE. CDR3 sequence reads: CASSVAKQIKGRQGVYGYTF. The CDR3 coding sequence is TGTGCCAGCAGCGTAGCCAAGCAGATTAAGGGGCGCCAAGGGGTCTATGGCTACACCTTC.

The gene calls are TRBV29-1 and TRBJ2-3, with a possible D match to TRBD2 (5 bases). CDR3 length: 13 amino acids. The V and J ends lost 5 bases and 2 bases respectively, with 11 bases between them. Looked up from germline, CDR1 is SQVTM and CDR2 is ANQGSEA. CDR3: CSVKQRYTDTQYF. For the CDR3, the DNA is TGCAGCGTTAAACAGCGGTACACAGATACGCAGTATTTT.

The chain links TRBV18 to TRBJ2-7, with unresolved D. CDR3 length equals 13 residues. The germline CDR1 and CDR2 sequences are KGHSH and LQKENI. The V end was cut by 3 bases, the J end by 3 bases, with 9 bases between. DNA of the CDR3: TGTGCCAGCTCACCCGGCCCCGGCTACGAGCAGTACTTC. Translated: CASSPGPGYEQYF.

The chain carries TRBV28 and TRBJ1-1; no firm D call. From germline, CDR1 is MDHEN and CDR2 SYDVKM. The V end was cut by 4 bases, the J end by 5 bases, with 23 bases between. The CDR3 sequence is 17 residues long. The CDR3 nucleotides read TGTGCCAGCAGTTCCCCTGGTGCGGGCGGATGGCGGACTGAAGCTTTCTTT. Translated, it gives CASSSPGAGGWRTEAFF.

The chain combines TRBV6-5 with TRBJ2-7; 9 bases agree with TRBD1. Germline V gene sequence: CDR1 MNHEY, CDR2 SVGAGI. V gave up 2 bases and J gave up 0 bases; unmatched junction bases: 2. This CDR3 comprises 15 residues. CDR3 DNA sequence: TGTGCCAGCAGTTACCGGACAGGGGCCTCCTACGAGCAGTACTTC. This gives the protein CASSYRTGASYEQYF.